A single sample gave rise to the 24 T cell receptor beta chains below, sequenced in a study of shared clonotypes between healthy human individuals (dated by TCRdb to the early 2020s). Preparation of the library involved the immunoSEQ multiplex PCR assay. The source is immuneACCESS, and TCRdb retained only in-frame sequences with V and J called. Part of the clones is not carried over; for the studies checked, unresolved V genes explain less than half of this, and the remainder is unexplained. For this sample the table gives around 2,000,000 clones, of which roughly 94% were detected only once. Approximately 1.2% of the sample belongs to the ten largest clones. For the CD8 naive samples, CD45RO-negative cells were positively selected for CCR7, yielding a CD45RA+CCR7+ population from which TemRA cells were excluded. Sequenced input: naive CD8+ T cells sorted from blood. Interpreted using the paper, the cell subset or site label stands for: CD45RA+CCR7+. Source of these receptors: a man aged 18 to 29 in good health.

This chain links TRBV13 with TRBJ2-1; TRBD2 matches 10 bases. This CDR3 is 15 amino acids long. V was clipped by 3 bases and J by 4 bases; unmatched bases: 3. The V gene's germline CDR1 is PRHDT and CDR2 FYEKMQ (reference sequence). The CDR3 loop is CASSFGTSEYNEQFF. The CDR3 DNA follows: TGTGCCAGCAGCTTCGGGACTAGCGAATACAATGAGCAGTTCTTC.

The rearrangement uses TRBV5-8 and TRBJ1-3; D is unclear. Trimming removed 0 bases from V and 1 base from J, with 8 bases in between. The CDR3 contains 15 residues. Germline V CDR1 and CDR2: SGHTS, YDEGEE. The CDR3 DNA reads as TGTGCCAGCAGCTTGGCCGCGGGTTCTGGAAACACCATATATTTT. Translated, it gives CASSLAAGSGNTIYF. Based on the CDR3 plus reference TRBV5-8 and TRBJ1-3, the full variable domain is EAGVTQSPTHLIKTRGQQATLRCSPISGHTSVYWYQQALGLGLQFLLWYDEGEERNRGNFPPRFSGRQFPNYSSELNVNALELEDSALYLCASSLAAGSGNTIYFGEGSWLTVV.

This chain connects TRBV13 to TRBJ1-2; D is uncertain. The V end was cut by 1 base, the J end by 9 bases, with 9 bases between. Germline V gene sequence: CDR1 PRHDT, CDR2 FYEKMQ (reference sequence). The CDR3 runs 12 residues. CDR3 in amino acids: CASSLVGFSYTF. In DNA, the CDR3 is TGTGCCAGCAGCTTAGTGGGTTTTAGCTACACCTTC.

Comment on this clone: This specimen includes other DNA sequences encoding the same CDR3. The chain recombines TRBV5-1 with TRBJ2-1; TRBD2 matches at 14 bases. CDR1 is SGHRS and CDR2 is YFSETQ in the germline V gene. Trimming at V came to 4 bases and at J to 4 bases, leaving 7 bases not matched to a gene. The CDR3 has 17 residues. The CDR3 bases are TGCGCCAGCAGCCAGGGACTAGCGGGAGAGTCGTACAATGAGCAGTTCTTC. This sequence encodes CASSQGLAGESYNEQFF.

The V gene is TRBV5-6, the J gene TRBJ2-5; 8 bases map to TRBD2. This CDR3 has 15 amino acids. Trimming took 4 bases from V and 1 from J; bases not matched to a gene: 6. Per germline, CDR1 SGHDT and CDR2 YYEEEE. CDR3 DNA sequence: TGTGCCAGCAGCAGCACTAGCGGCCTCCAAGAGACCCAGTACTTC. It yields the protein CASSSTSGLQETQYF.

The DNA for the CDR3 is TGTGCCAGCAGCTTGGGGGACGTCTTCTATGGCTACACCTTC. It is translated as CASSLGDVFYGYTF. The chain links TRBV5-6 to TRBJ1-2, with D perhaps TRBD1 (5 bases). CDR1 and CDR2 (germline): SGHDT, YYEEEE. CDR3 length equals 14 residues. V was shortened by 0 bases and J by 4 bases, with 10 bases between the two germline ends.

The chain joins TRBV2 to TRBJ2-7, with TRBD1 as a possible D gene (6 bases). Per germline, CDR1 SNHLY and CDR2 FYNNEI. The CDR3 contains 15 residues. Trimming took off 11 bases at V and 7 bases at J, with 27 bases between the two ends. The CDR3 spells CAAELVGQSLGEQYF. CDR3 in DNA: TGTGCCGCAGAGCTCGTAGGACAGTCCCTAGGGGAGCAGTACTTC.

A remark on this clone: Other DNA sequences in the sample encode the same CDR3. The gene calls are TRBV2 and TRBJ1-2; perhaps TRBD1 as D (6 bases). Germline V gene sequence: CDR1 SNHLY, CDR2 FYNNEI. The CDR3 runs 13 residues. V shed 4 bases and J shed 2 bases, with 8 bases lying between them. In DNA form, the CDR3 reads TGTGCCAGCAGTGCGGACAGCAACTATGGCTACACCTTC. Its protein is CASSADSNYGYTF.

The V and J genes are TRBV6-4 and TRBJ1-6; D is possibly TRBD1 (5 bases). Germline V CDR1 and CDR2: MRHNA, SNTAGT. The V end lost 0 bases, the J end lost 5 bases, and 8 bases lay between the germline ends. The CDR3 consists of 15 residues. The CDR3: CASSDSGTDNSPLHF. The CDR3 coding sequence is TGTGCCAGCAGTGACTCCGGGACGGATAATTCACCCCTCCACTTT.

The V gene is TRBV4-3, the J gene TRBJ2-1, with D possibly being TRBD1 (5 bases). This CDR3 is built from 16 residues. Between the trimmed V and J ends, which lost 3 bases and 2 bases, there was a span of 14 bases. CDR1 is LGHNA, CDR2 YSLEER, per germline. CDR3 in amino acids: CASSQTTVWAYNEQFF. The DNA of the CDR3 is TGCGCCAGCAGCCAGACGACAGTTTGGGCCTACAATGAGCAGTTCTTC.

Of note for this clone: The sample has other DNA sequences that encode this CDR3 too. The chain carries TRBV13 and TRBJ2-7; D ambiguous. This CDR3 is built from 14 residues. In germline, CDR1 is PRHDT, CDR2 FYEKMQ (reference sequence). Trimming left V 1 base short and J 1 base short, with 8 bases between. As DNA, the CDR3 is TGTGCCAGCAGCTTAGACAGATCATCCTACGAGCAGTACTTC. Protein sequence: CASSLDRSSYEQYF.

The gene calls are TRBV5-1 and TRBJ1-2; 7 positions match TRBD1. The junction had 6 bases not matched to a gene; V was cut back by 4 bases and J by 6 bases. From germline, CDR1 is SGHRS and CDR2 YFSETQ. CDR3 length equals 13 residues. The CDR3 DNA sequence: TGCGCCAGCAGCCAGGGACAGATCGATGGCTACACCTTC. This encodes CASSQGQIDGYTF.

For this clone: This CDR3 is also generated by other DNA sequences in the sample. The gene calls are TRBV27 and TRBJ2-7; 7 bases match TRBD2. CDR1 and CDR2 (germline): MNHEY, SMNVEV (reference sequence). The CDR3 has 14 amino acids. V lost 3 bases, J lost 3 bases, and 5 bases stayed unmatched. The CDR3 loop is CASSFVGGSYEQYF. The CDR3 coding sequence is TGTGCCAGCAGTTTTGTCGGGGGGAGCTACGAGCAGTACTTC.

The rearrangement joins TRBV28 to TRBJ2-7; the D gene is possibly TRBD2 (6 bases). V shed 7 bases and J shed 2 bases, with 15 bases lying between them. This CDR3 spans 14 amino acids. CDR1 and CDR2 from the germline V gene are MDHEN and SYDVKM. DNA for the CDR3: TGTGCCAGCACTTTCCCGGGGGAAGCCTACGAGCAGTACTTC. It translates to CASTFPGEAYEQYF.

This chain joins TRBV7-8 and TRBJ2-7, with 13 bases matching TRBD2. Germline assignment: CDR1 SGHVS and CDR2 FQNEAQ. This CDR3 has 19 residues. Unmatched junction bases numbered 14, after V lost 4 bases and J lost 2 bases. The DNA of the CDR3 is TGTGCCAGCAGCTCTAGACTAGCGGGGGGAAGAATAGAGCCCTACGAGCAGTACTTC. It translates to CASSSRLAGGRIEPYEQYF.

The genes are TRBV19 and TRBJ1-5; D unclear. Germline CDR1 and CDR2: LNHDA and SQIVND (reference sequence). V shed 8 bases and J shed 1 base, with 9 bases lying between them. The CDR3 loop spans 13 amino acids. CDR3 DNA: TGTGCCAGTCGAGGAGGGAGCAATCAGCCCCAGCATTTT. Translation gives CASRGGSNQPQHF.

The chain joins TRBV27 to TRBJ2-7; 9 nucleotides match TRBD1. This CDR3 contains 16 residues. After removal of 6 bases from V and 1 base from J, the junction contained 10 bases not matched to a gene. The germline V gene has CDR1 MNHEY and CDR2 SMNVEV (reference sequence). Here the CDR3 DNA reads TGTGCCAGCAGCCCTTACGGGGGACAGGGTTCCTACGAGCAGTACTTC. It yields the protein CASSPYGGQGSYEQYF.

CDR3 in amino acids: CASTQGPETGDSHEQYF. The CDR3 bases are TGTGCCAGCACCCAAGGCCCCGAAACAGGGGATAGCCACGAGCAGTACTTC. The genes are TRBV5-4 and TRBJ2-7; 7 bases line up with TRBD1. Per germline, CDR1 SGHNT and CDR2 YYREEE (reference sequence). The CDR3 has 17 residues. V trimming: 6 bases; J trimming: 5 bases; junction bases outside the gene matches: 20.

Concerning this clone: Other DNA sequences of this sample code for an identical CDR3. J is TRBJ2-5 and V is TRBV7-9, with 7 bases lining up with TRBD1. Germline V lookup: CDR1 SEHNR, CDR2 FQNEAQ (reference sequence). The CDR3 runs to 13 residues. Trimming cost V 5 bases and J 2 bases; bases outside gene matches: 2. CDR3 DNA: TGTGCCAGCAGCCCGGGACAGCAAGAGACCCAGTACTTC. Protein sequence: CASSPGQQETQYF.

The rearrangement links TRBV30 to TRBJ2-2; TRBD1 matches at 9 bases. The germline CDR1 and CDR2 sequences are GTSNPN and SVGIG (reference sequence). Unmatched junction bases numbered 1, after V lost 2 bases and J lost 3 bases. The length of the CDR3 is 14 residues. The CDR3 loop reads CAWSWTGDTGELFF. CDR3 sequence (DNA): TGTGCCTGGAGTTGGACAGGGGACACCGGGGAGCTGTTTTTT.

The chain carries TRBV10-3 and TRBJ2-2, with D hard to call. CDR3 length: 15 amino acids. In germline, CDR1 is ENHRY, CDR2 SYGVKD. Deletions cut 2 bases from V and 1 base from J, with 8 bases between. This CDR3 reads CAISEHSENTGELFF. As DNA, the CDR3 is TGTGCCATCAGTGAGCACAGTGAGAACACCGGGGAGCTGTTTTTT.

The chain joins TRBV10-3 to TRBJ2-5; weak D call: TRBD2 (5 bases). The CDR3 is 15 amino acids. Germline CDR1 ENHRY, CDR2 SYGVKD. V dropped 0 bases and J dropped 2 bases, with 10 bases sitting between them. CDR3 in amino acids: CAISESREFQETQYF. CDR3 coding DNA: TGTGCCATCAGTGAGTCCCGGGAATTTCAAGAGACCCAGTACTTC.

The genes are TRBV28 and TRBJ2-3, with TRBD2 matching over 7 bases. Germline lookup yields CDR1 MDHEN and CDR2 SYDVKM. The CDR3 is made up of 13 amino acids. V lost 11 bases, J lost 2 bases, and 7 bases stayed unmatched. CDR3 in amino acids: CAGGVGPTDTQYF. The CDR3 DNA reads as TGTGCCGGGGGGGTCGGACCCACAGATACGCAGTATTTT.

Here the CDR3 reads CASSFLQGNQPQHF. CDR3 sequence (DNA): TGTGCCAGCAGTTTCTTACAGGGCAATCAGCCCCAGCATTTT. The chain links TRBV28 to TRBJ1-5, with D perhaps matching TRBD1 (5 bases). V was trimmed by 3 bases and J by 2 bases, leaving 8 bases between them. CDR1 and CDR2 from the germline V gene are MDHEN and SYDVKM. There are 14 residues in the CDR3.